A selection of T cell receptor beta chains follows, all from one sample in a study of T-cell memory formation after mild COVID-19. TCRdb reprocessed the 5' RACE reads via MiXCR and lists one record per CDR3 protein. The data contain some 410,000 distinct CDR3 sequences, about 22% of them singletons. Sequencing used PBMCs or a T cell subset sorted from them (not recorded which). Receptors were obtained from an adult woman who had mild COVID-19 (a few samples of this study predate the infection). Cell type and time point are not known. CDR3s include the opening cysteine and the closing phenylalanine or tryptophan. The D gene is left open where the match is weak. The size entry is marked missing in some rows and otherwise reads once, few, many or a size class.

j_gene: TRBJ1-2; d_gene: -; abundance: few; v_gene: TRBV24-1; CDR3aa: CATSDGTYSNYGYTF; CDR3nt: TGTGCCACCAGTGATGGGACGTACTCTAACTATGGCTACACCTTC
j_gene: TRBJ2-5; d_gene: -; abundance: few; v_gene: TRBV5-1; CDR3aa: CASSLDGLGETQYF; CDR3nt: TGCGCCAGCAGCTTGGACGGGTTAGGGGAGACCCAGTACTTC
j_gene: TRBJ2-3; d_gene: TRBD2; abundance: -; v_gene: TRBV7-6; CDR3aa: CASSASGTTDTQYF; CDR3nt: TGTGCCAGCAGCGCTAGCGGGACTACAGATACGCAGTATTTT
j_gene: TRBJ2-7; d_gene: -; abundance: few; v_gene: TRBV7-9; CDR3aa: CASSLAGGTSYEQYF; CDR3nt: TGTGCCAGCAGCTTAGCTGGGGGGACCTCCTACGAGCAGTACTTC
j_gene: TRBJ2-5; d_gene: TRBD2; abundance: -; v_gene: TRBV20-1; CDR3aa: CSAPQIRTSGQETQYF; CDR3nt: TGCAGTGCCCCCCAGATTCGGACTAGCGGCCAAGAGACCCAGTACTTC
j_gene: TRBJ2-1; d_gene: -; abundance: -; v_gene: TRBV20-1; CDR3aa: CSGPTPNEQFF; CDR3nt: TGCAGCGGACCCACGCCCAATGAGCAGTTCTTC
j_gene: TRBJ1-1; d_gene: -; abundance: few; v_gene: TRBV5-8; CDR3aa: CASSDILGTEAFF; CDR3nt: TGTGCCAGCAGCGACATCTTAGGGACTGAAGCTTTCTTT
j_gene: TRBJ1-2; d_gene: TRBD1; abundance: few; v_gene: TRBV5-6; CDR3aa: CASILKTGATYGYTF; CDR3nt: TGTGCCAGCATCTTAAAAACAGGGGCCACTTATGGCTACACCTTC
j_gene: TRBJ1-2; d_gene: TRBD1; abundance: few; v_gene: TRBV7-8; CDR3aa: CASSADAEGANGYTF; CDR3nt: TGTGCCAGCAGCGCCGATGCCGAGGGGGCGAATGGCTACACCTTC
j_gene: TRBJ2-3; d_gene: TRBD2; abundance: -; v_gene: TRBV7-2; CDR3aa: CASSSLAATDTQYF; CDR3nt: TGTGCCAGCAGCTCACTAGCGGCCACAGATACGCAGTATTTT
j_gene: TRBJ2-7; d_gene: -; abundance: -; v_gene: TRBV4-3; CDR3aa: CASSRLRDSSYEQYF; CDR3nt: TGCGCCAGCAGTCGGCTCCGGGACTCTTCCTACGAGCAGTACTTC
j_gene: TRBJ2-4; d_gene: -; abundance: few; v_gene: TRBV12-3/TRBV12-4; CDR3aa: CASSLARPDIQYF; CDR3nt: TGTGCCAGCAGTTTAGCCAGGCCGGACATTCAGTACTTC
j_gene: TRBJ1-3; d_gene: TRBD1; abundance: -; v_gene: TRBV9; CDR3aa: CASSKGTGQAGNTIYF; CDR3nt: TGTGCCAGCAGCAAAGGGACAGGCCAAGCTGGAAACACCATATATTTT
j_gene: TRBJ2-3; d_gene: -; abundance: many; v_gene: TRBV10-3; CDR3aa: CAISGSGRGTDTQYF; CDR3nt: TGTGCCATCAGTGGTAGCGGCCGGGGGACAGATACGCAGTATTTT
j_gene: TRBJ2-5; d_gene: TRBD1; abundance: -; v_gene: TRBV18; CDR3aa: CASSPETGFQETQYF; CDR3nt: TGTGCCAGCTCACCAGAGACAGGGTTTCAAGAGACCCAGTACTTC
j_gene: TRBJ2-1; d_gene: -; abundance: -; v_gene: TRBV12-3/TRBV12-4; CDR3aa: CATGRGGEQFF; CDR3nt: TGTGCCACGGGTAGGGGTGGTGAGCAGTTCTTC
j_gene: TRBJ1-2; d_gene: -; abundance: -; v_gene: TRBV7-2; CDR3aa: CASSPGWGAGYGYTF; CDR3nt: TGTGCCAGCAGCCCTGGATGGGGGGCAGGCTATGGCTACACCTTC
j_gene: TRBJ2-5; d_gene: -; abundance: -; v_gene: TRBV20-1; CDR3aa: CSARDRVVAQETQYF; CDR3nt: TGCAGTGCTAGAGATCGCGTAGTGGCACAAGAGACCCAGTACTTC
j_gene: TRBJ2-7; d_gene: TRBD1; abundance: few; v_gene: TRBV19; CDR3aa: CASSIESDRGLYEQYF; CDR3nt: TGTGCCAGTAGTATCGAGTCGGACAGGGGACTCTACGAGCAGTACTTC
j_gene: TRBJ2-3; d_gene: -; abundance: -; v_gene: TRBV7-2; CDR3aa: CASSLERTAGYF; CDR3nt: TGTGCCAGCAGCTTAGAAAGGACGGCAGGGTATTTT
j_gene: TRBJ2-7; d_gene: -; abundance: -; v_gene: TRBV15; CDR3aa: CEPERVRARDPNPSYEQYF; CDR3nt: TGTGAACCAGAGAGGGTGCGGGCGAGGGACCCAAACCCCTCCTACGAGCAGTACTTC
j_gene: TRBJ2-1; d_gene: TRBD1; abundance: -; v_gene: TRBV20-1; CDR3aa: CSARTQGQGHEQFF; CDR3nt: TGCAGTGCTAGAACCCAGGGACAGGGCCATGAGCAGTTCTTC
j_gene: TRBJ2-3; d_gene: -; abundance: few; v_gene: TRBV6-5; CDR3aa: CASKPSLGPDTQYF; CDR3nt: TGTGCCAGCAAGCCCAGCCTGGGACCAGATACGCAGTATTTT
j_gene: TRBJ1-3; d_gene: -; abundance: -; v_gene: TRBV12-3/TRBV12-4; CDR3aa: CASSRTSGVRGNTIYF; CDR3nt: TGTGCCAGCAGTCGTACCTCGGGGGTACGGGGAAACACCATATATTTT
j_gene: TRBJ2-3; d_gene: TRBD2; abundance: few; v_gene: TRBV4-3; CDR3aa: CASSQGLAARTDTQYF; CDR3nt: TGCGCCAGCAGCCAAGGACTAGCAGCCCGCACAGATACGCAGTATTTT
j_gene: TRBJ1-1; d_gene: -; abundance: few; v_gene: TRBV6-6; CDR3aa: CASTPRNTEAFF; CDR3nt: TGTGCCAGCACCCCCCGGAACACTGAAGCTTTCTTT
j_gene: TRBJ2-7; d_gene: TRBD1; abundance: -; v_gene: TRBV20-1; CDR3aa: CSAPDRKLTYEQYF; CDR3nt: TGCAGTGCTCCGGACAGGAAACTAACCTACGAGCAGTACTTC
j_gene: TRBJ1-1; d_gene: TRBD1; abundance: -; v_gene: TRBV7-8; CDR3aa: CASSSDRVITEAFF; CDR3nt: TGTGCCAGCAGCTCAGACAGGGTAATCACTGAAGCTTTCTTT
j_gene: TRBJ2-3; d_gene: -; abundance: -; v_gene: TRBV9; CDR3aa: CASSVEGRGGSPTDTQYF; CDR3nt: TGTGCCAGCAGCGTAGAGGGGCGGGGAGGTTCTCCGACAGATACGCAGTATTTT
j_gene: TRBJ2-7; d_gene: -; abundance: -; v_gene: TRBV9; CDR3aa: CASSPSPPGEQYF; CDR3nt: TGTGCCAGCAGCCCGAGTCCCCCGGGCGAGCAGTACTTC
j_gene: TRBJ1-2; d_gene: TRBD1; abundance: -; v_gene: TRBV12-3/TRBV12-4; CDR3aa: CASSLSRRTGANYGYTF; CDR3nt: TGTGCCAGCAGTTTATCCCGGAGGACAGGGGCTAACTATGGCTACACCTTC
j_gene: TRBJ2-3; d_gene: TRBD2; abundance: -; v_gene: TRBV9; CDR3aa: CASSVGEREFTDTQYF; CDR3nt: TGTGCCAGCAGCGTAGGGGAGCGGGAGTTCACAGATACGCAGTATTTT
j_gene: TRBJ2-7; d_gene: TRBD2; abundance: -; v_gene: TRBV7-2; CDR3aa: CASSLYGRKDEQYF; CDR3nt: TGTGCCAGCAGCTTATACGGGAGGAAAGACGAGCAGTACTTC
j_gene: TRBJ2-5; d_gene: -; abundance: -; v_gene: TRBV5-4; CDR3aa: CASSLGQYQETQYF; CDR3nt: TGTGCCAGCAGCTTAGGCCAGTACCAAGAGACCCAGTACTTC
j_gene: TRBJ1-1; d_gene: TRBD1; abundance: -; v_gene: TRBV12-3/TRBV12-4; CDR3aa: CASSLIRGTGLITEAFF; CDR3nt: TGTGCCAGCAGTTTAATACGGGGGACAGGGTTAATTACTGAAGCTTTCTTT
j_gene: TRBJ1-5; d_gene: -; abundance: -; v_gene: TRBV29-1; CDR3aa: CSVAGDRDGNQPQHF; CDR3nt: TGCAGCGTGGCGGGCGACCGGGATGGCAATCAGCCCCAGCATTTT
j_gene: TRBJ2-1; d_gene: -; abundance: -; v_gene: TRBV20-1; CDR3aa: CSATRLGYNEQFF; CDR3nt: TGCAGTGCTACCCGACTAGGCTACAATGAGCAGTTCTTC
j_gene: TRBJ2-5; d_gene: TRBD2; abundance: few; v_gene: TRBV5-4; CDR3aa: CASSLSAGSRETQYF; CDR3nt: TGTGCCAGCAGCTTGTCAGCGGGGTCGAGGGAGACCCAGTACTTC
j_gene: TRBJ2-7; d_gene: TRBD1; abundance: few; v_gene: TRBV4-1; CDR3aa: CASSPRAGQGYEQYF; CDR3nt: TGCGCCAGCAGCCCCCGAGCCGGACAGGGGTACGAGCAGTACTTC
j_gene: TRBJ2-2; d_gene: -; abundance: -; v_gene: TRBV7-3; CDR3aa: CASSLAGAANTGELFF; CDR3nt: TGTGCCAGCAGCTTAGCGGGGGCCGCGAACACCGGGGAGCTGTTTTTT
j_gene: TRBJ2-1; d_gene: TRBD2; abundance: -; v_gene: TRBV19; CDR3aa: CASSNSQREGRNEQFF; CDR3nt: TGTGCCAGTAGTAATTCTCAGCGGGAGGGCCGAAATGAGCAGTTCTTC
j_gene: TRBJ2-7; d_gene: TRBD2; abundance: -; v_gene: TRBV19; CDR3aa: CASSTNLAGEVYEQYF; CDR3nt: TGTGCCAGTAGTACGAACCTAGCGGGAGAAGTCTACGAGCAGTACTTC
j_gene: TRBJ2-7; d_gene: -; abundance: few; v_gene: TRBV7-9; CDR3aa: CASSLGVTGPFDEQYF; CDR3nt: TGTGCCAGCAGCTTAGGTGTCACGGGGCCATTTGACGAGCAGTACTTC
j_gene: TRBJ1-1; d_gene: -; abundance: few; v_gene: TRBV6-5; CDR3aa: CASSALGGGNTEAFF; CDR3nt: TGTGCCAGCAGTGCCCTGGGGGGAGGAAACACTGAAGCTTTCTTT
j_gene: TRBJ2-5; d_gene: -; abundance: few; v_gene: TRBV5-5; CDR3aa: CASSLVSDQETQYF; CDR3nt: TGTGCCAGCAGCTTGGTCTCAGACCAAGAGACCCAGTACTTC
j_gene: TRBJ2-7; d_gene: -; abundance: few; v_gene: TRBV5-4; CDR3aa: CASSFRGLALGSYEQYF; CDR3nt: TGTGCCAGCAGCTTCCGAGGCTTGGCGCTAGGCTCCTACGAGCAGTACTTC
j_gene: TRBJ2-7; d_gene: -; abundance: few; v_gene: TRBV29-1; CDR3aa: CSVVGLPGYEQYF; CDR3nt: TGCAGCGTTGTGGGACTTCCAGGGTACGAGCAGTACTTC
j_gene: TRBJ2-7; d_gene: -; abundance: -; v_gene: TRBV4-3; CDR3aa: CASSQRNFPSYEQYF; CDR3nt: TGCGCCAGCAGCCAGAGGAATTTCCCATCCTACGAGCAGTACTTC
j_gene: TRBJ2-7; d_gene: TRBD1; abundance: -; v_gene: TRBV20-1; CDR3aa: CSALDRRSYEQYF; CDR3nt: TGCAGTGCCTTGGACAGGCGCTCCTACGAGCAGTACTTC
j_gene: TRBJ2-1; d_gene: -; abundance: few; v_gene: TRBV5-1; CDR3aa: CASRGLHNEQFF; CDR3nt: TGCGCCAGCAGGGGGTTACACAATGAGCAGTTCTTC
j_gene: TRBJ2-5; d_gene: -; abundance: few; v_gene: TRBV12-3/TRBV12-4; CDR3aa: CASSSLGAQYF; CDR3nt: TGTGCCAGCAGTTCACTGGGGGCCCAGTACTTC
j_gene: TRBJ2-5; d_gene: TRBD1; abundance: few; v_gene: TRBV10-2; CDR3aa: CASSGKTGQGEETQYF; CDR3nt: TGCGCCAGCAGTGGAAAAACGGGACAGGGGGAAGAGACCCAGTACTTC
j_gene: TRBJ2-1; d_gene: TRBD2; abundance: -; v_gene: TRBV7-3; CDR3aa: CASSDPAGGGSYNEQFF; CDR3nt: TGTGCCAGCAGCGATCCCGCAGGCGGGGGCTCCTACAATGAGCAGTTCTTC
j_gene: TRBJ2-1; d_gene: TRBD1; abundance: few; v_gene: TRBV9; CDR3aa: CASSPRDREFNEQFF; CDR3nt: TGTGCCAGCAGCCCCCGGGACAGGGAGTTCAATGAGCAGTTCTTC
j_gene: TRBJ2-3; d_gene: -; abundance: -; v_gene: TRBV27; CDR3aa: CASSPTNTPTLGQYF; CDR3nt: TGTGCCAGCAGTCCAACAAACACCCCCACACTCGGGCAGTATTTT
j_gene: TRBJ2-7; d_gene: TRBD1; abundance: -; v_gene: TRBV6-5; CDR3aa: CASRQGAGTYEQYF; CDR3nt: TGTGCCAGCAGACAGGGGGCAGGGACCTACGAGCAGTACTTC
j_gene: TRBJ2-7; d_gene: -; abundance: many; v_gene: TRBV7-2; CDR3aa: CASSRQSYEQYF; CDR3nt: TGTGCCAGCAGCAGACAGTCCTACGAGCAGTACTTC
j_gene: TRBJ2-4; d_gene: TRBD1; abundance: few; v_gene: TRBV29-1; CDR3aa: CSVDGQGRGNIQYF; CDR3nt: TGCAGCGTAGATGGACAGGGGAGGGGAAACATTCAGTACTTC
j_gene: TRBJ2-5; d_gene: -; abundance: few; v_gene: TRBV29-1; CDR3aa: CSVVGVQETQYF; CDR3nt: TGCAGCGTTGTTGGGGTCCAAGAGACCCAGTACTTC